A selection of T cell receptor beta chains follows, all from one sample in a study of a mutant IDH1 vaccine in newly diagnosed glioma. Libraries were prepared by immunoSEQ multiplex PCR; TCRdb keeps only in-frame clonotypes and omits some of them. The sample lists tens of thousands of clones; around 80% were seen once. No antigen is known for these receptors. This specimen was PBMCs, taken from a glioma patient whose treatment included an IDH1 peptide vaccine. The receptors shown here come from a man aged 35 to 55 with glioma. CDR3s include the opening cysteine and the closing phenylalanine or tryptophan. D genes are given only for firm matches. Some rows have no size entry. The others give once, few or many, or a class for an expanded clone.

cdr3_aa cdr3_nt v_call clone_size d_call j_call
CASRGSASSYEQYF TGTGCCAGCAGGGGGTCGGCAAGCTCCTACGAGCAGTACTTC TRBV6-5 once - TRBJ2-7
CASSPRGVEQYF TGTGCCAGCAGCCCCCGTGGGGTCGAGCAGTACTTC TRBV6-5 - - TRBJ2-7
CASSQGLYSNQPQHF TGTGCCAGCAGCCAAGGCCTTTATAGCAATCAGCCCCAGCATTTT TRBV4-2 few - TRBJ1-5
CASSPVLPDTQYF TGTGCCAGCAGCCCGGTTTTGCCAGATACGCAGTATTTT TRBV11-2 - - TRBJ2-3
CASSQAAQGGHYGYTF TGCGCCAGCAGCCAAGCCGCCCAGGGGGGACACTATGGCTACACCTTC TRBV4-1 - TRBD1 TRBJ1-2
CASSGLNEQFF TGTGCCAGCAGCGGCCTCAATGAGCAGTTCTTC TRBV2 - - TRBJ2-1
CASRVFLNSGNTIYF TGTGCCAGCAGAGTTTTCTTGAACTCTGGAAACACCATATATTTT TRBV28 - - TRBJ1-3
CASSLAQLAEPTDTQYF TGTGCCAGCAGCTTAGCGCAGCTAGCGGAACCCACAGATACGCAGTATTTT TRBV7-9 - TRBD2 TRBJ2-3
CASSPSGSAGVYNEQFF TGTGCCAGCAGCCCTTCGGGGTCAGCGGGAGTCTACAATGAGCAGTTCTTC TRBV7-9 - TRBD2 TRBJ2-1
CASSLVRGTADTQYF TGTGCCAGCAGCTTAGTTCGGGGGACCGCAGATACGCAGTATTTT TRBV7-2 - - TRBJ2-3
CASSEPGYGYTF TGTGCCAGCAGTGAACCCGGCTATGGCTACACCTTC TRBV6-1 - - TRBJ1-2
CASSFLGGGGDTQYF TGTGCCAGCAGCTTCCTCGGGGGGGGCGGAGATACGCAGTATTTT TRBV14 - TRBD2 TRBJ2-3
CASGISGRASDTQYF TGTGCCAGCGGGATTAGCGGGAGAGCGTCAGATACGCAGTATTTT TRBV2 - TRBD2 TRBJ2-3
CASRHSLADQETQYF TGTGCCAGCAGGCATTCGCTAGCGGACCAAGAGACCCAGTACTTC TRBV7-7 - TRBD2 TRBJ2-5
CASSQDILAGVYGANVLTF TGCGCCAGCAGCCAAGATATCCTAGCGGGAGTTTATGGGGCCAACGTCCTGACTTTC TRBV4-3 - TRBD2 TRBJ2-6
CASSLEVGPTDTQYF TGTGCCAGCAGCTTAGAGGTCGGACCCACAGATACGCAGTATTTT TRBV7-2 - - TRBJ2-3
CASSTSGASDEQFF TGTGCCAGCTCGACTAGCGGGGCTTCGGATGAGCAGTTCTTC TRBV18 - TRBD2 TRBJ2-1
CASSLATPNQPQHF TGTGCCAGCAGCTTAGCGACACCCAATCAGCCCCAGCATTTT TRBV7-9 - - TRBJ1-5
CASSQAPDTQYF TGTGCCAGCAGCCAAGCTCCTGATACGCAGTATTTT TRBV5-6 - - TRBJ2-3
CASGSVGNYGYTF TGTGCCAGCGGCAGTGTGGGGAACTATGGCTACACCTTC TRBV6-1 - - TRBJ1-2
CASSLYRDTNYGYTF TGTGCCAGCAGCTTGTACCGGGACACCAACTATGGCTACACCTTC TRBV7-8 - - TRBJ1-2
CASSLAGVGNTIYF TGTGCCAGCAGCTTAGCAGGGGTCGGAAACACCATATATTTT TRBV7-7 - - TRBJ1-3